The rows below give T cell receptor beta chains drawn from one sample of a study of beta chain features in type 1 diabetes. Sequencing used immunoSEQ multiplex PCR; TCRdb keeps in-frame clones, though not all of them. The table records under 250,000 clones, about 26% of them present only once. Sequencing was done on a sample of central memory CD4+ T cells from blood. Source of these receptors: a man aged 30-40 years in good health. CDR3s leave out the opening cysteine and the closing phenylalanine or tryptophan. Each record gives: V gene, J gene, clone size, CDR3 protein. Clone size is shown for a subset of rows, as once, few, many or a class of expanded clone.

TRBV7-2	TRBJ2-3	few	ASSLLAGGNTDTQY
TRBV27	TRBJ2-3	NA	ASSLWTGLGTDTQY
TRBV5-1	TRBJ1-4	NA	ASSNRQAGEEKLF
TRBV29-1	TRBJ2-2	NA	SVDGGHTGELF
TRBV6-6	TRBJ1-1	few	ASTRQGSGPEAF
TRBV29-1	TRBJ1-1	once	SVVRLNTEAF
TRBV7-8	TRBJ2-1	few	ASIGTIDEQF
TRBV7-2	TRBJ2-6	NA	ASSTRTGGLSGANVLT
TRBV29-1	TRBJ1-2	few	SAEQGSGYGYT
TRBV30	TRBJ1-2	NA	AGIKQVGYGYT
TRBV7-9	TRBJ2-7	NA	ASSALSSYEQY
TRBV4-3	TRBJ2-4	many	ASSQDLGERRNIQY
TRBV30	TRBJ2-3	few	AWSASGGANTQY
TRBV5-1	TRBJ1-1	NA	ASSFDGVGTEAF
TRBV29-1	TRBJ2-3	few	SGSATDTQY
TRBV15	TRBJ2-6	once	ATSTTGGSGANVLT
TRBV28	TRBJ2-7	few	AHSGTPKLYEQY
TRBV5-1	TRBJ2-3	NA	ASSFHFTDTQY
TRBV23-1	TRBJ1-1	few	ASSQSEYRGAEANTEAF
TRBV30	TRBJ2-1	NA	AGFVSSRYNEQF
TRBV5-1	TRBJ2-1	NA	ASSLAGGYYNEQF
TRBV9	TRBJ1-1	few	ASSAGSPRWTEAF
TRBV5-4	TRBJ2-5	once	ASSEQGREETQY
TRBV18	TRBJ2-1	few	ASSLDRINEQF
TRBV11-3	TRBJ2-2	NA	ASSLNGANTGELF
TRBV2	TRBJ2-5	few	ASTSGGTQY
TRBV7-6	TRBJ2-2	many	ASSLNGRELF
TRBV19	TRBJ2-1	NA	ASSKYPEQF
TRBV4-2	TRBJ1-2	NA	ASSQDLGLQGHEYYGYT
TRBV28	TRBJ2-7	many	ASVGAGEGAEQY
TRBV5-1	TRBJ2-1	few	ASSLEGVGGPYNEQF
TRBV28	TRBJ1-1	few	ASSVGGTEAF
TRBV9	TRBJ2-1	NA	ASSPQGKGAEQF
TRBV30	TRBJ1-1	NA	AWIFAGNTEAF
TRBV4-1	TRBJ2-1	NA	ASSQDSTYNEQF
TRBV14	TRBJ2-1	few	ASSQDSSGRAGEQF
TRBV30	TRBJ1-4	NA	AWSLLGRQSANEKLF
TRBV6-1	TRBJ2-5	NA	ASMRLALKGTQY
TRBV29-1	TRBJ1-5	few	SATDRDGNQPQH
TRBV6-5	TRBJ1-5	few	ASSSYEGQPQH
TRBV5-1	TRBJ2-3	NA	ASSPTLAGPSTDTQY
TRBV4-3	TRBJ2-7	NA	ASSQDGTDYEQY
TRBV7-9	TRBJ2-7	few	ASSSRTSGRYEQY
TRBV5-4	TRBJ2-3	few	ASSIQGVKFDTQY
TRBV18	TRBJ2-1	few	ASSQLAGPNEQF
TRBV5-4	TRBJ1-1	few	ASSPQVGGGRTEAF